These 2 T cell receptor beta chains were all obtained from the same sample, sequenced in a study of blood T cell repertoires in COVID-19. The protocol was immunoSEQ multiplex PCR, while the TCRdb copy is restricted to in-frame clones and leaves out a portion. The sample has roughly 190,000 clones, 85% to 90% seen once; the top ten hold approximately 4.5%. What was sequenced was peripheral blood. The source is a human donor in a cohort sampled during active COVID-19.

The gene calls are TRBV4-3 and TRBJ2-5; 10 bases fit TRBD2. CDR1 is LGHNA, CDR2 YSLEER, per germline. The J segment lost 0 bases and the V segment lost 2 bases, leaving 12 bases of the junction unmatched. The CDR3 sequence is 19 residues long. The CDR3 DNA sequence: TGCGCCAGCAGCCAAAAACCGGGACTAGCGAAAACGTACCAAGAGACCCAGTACTTC. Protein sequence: CASSQKPGLAKTYQETQYF.

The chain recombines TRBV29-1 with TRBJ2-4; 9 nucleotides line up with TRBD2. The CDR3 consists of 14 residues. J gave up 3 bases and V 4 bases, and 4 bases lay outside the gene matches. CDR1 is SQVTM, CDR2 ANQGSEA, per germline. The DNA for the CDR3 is TGCAGCGTTGTAGCGGGAGTAGTCAAAAACATTCAGTACTTC. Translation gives CSVVAGVVKNIQYF.